The rows below give T cell receptor beta chains drawn from one sample of a study of molecular identifiers for immune sequencing clone quantification. TCRdb independently ran MiXCR on the PCR reads; one entry per CDR3 protein. The profile shows 7,500 to 9,500 distinct CDR3 sequences, over 13% of them singletons. Sample: naive CD8+ T cells from blood, with Jurkat cell RNA spiked in. The receptors originated from a human donor in good health. Some libraries in this study had Jurkat cell RNA spiked in. The CDR3 runs from the conserved cysteine through the conserved F or W.

j_call: TRBJ2-7; v_call: TRBV19; cdr3_aa: CASSIAHSGSLSYEQYF
j_call: TRBJ1-5; v_call: TRBV19; cdr3_aa: CASSIAGQPQHF
j_call: TRBJ2-5; v_call: TRBV10-3; cdr3_aa: CAISEGEPAKETRYF
j_call: TRBJ2-2; v_call: TRBV27; cdr3_aa: CASSFGGKNTGELFF
j_call: TRBJ2-3; v_call: TRBV27; cdr3_aa: CASRLAGGTDTQYF
j_call: TRBJ2-1; v_call: TRBV7-6; cdr3_aa: CASSLGSVNEQFF
j_call: TRBJ2-7; v_call: TRBV19; cdr3_aa: CASSAGTRSYEQYF
j_call: TRBJ2-1; v_call: TRBV6-5; cdr3_aa: CASSYSLGRDEQFF
j_call: TRBJ2-7; v_call: TRBV5-1; cdr3_aa: CASTDRVEQYF
j_call: TRBJ2-3; v_call: TRBV27; cdr3_aa: CASSLSGGRTDTQYF
j_call: TRBJ2-5; v_call: TRBV5-8; cdr3_aa: CASSLAPFYPEETQYF
j_call: TRBJ2-5; v_call: TRBV12-3/TRBV12-4; cdr3_aa: CASSLGGGRETQYF
j_call: TRBJ2-3; v_call: TRBV12-3/TRBV12-4; cdr3_aa: CASVMGGSLDTQYF
j_call: TRBJ2-1; v_call: TRBV7-8; cdr3_aa: CASSFGGYNEQLF
j_call: TRBJ2-3; v_call: TRBV6-5; cdr3_aa: CASSYRQGSTDTQYF